Listed here are 6 T cell receptor beta chains from one sample, sequenced in a study of CD8 T cells in ankylosing spondylitis. Broader study findings: The study identified a TCR beta motif of under ten highly homologous variants that appeared characteristic of ankylosing spondylitis blood.

These receptors have no identified antigens. TCRdb recomputed calls from the 5' RACE reads with MiXCR, one row per CDR3 protein. Among roughly 440,000 distinct CDR3 sequences listed, roughly a sixth were seen once. The sequencing sample was made of blood, either unsorted or a sorted T cell fraction (not recorded which). Receptor source: a male donor with ankylosing spondylitis.

Ten or more counts support this clonotype. The genes are TRBV5-1 and TRBJ2-7; D is unresolved. Per germline, CDR1 SGHRS and CDR2 YFSETQ. The CDR3 length is 14 residues. Trimming took 4 bases from V and 5 from J, leaving 16 bases between them. Here the CDR3 DNA reads TGCGCCAGCAGCCCTGATTCAGGATCCCACGAGCAGTACTTC. This translates into CASSPDSGSHEQYF.

This clonotype came up a few times. The chain recombines TRBV14 with TRBJ2-7; possible D gene TRBD2, 6 bases. Germline V gene sequence: CDR1 SGHDN, CDR2 FVKESK. The CDR3 totals 14 residues. V shed 4 bases and J shed 2 bases, with 12 bases lying between them. CDR3 sequence: CASSRGLTTYEQYF. The CDR3 coding sequence is TGTGCCAGCAGCCGGGGACTGACTACCTACGAGCAGTACTTC.

The J gene is TRBJ2-3, the V gene TRBV11-2, with D uncertain. Per germline, CDR1 SGHAT and CDR2 FQNNGV. Trimming took off 1 base at V and 2 bases at J, with 10 bases between the two ends. This CDR3 has 15 residues. CDR3 bases: TGTGCCAGCAGCTTAGGAAGTGCCCCCACAGATACGCAGTATTTT. Protein product: CASSLGSAPTDTQYF.

This clonotype was counted many times. The CDR3, as DNA: TGTGCCAGCACCCGTGGGACAGGGGGGAACTATGGCTACACCTTC. Translated: CASTRGTGGNYGYTF. The gene calls are TRBV12-3 or TRBV12-4 and TRBJ1-2, with 11 bases that match TRBD1. With V trimmed by 7 bases and J by 2 bases, 6 bases remained unmatched. The CDR3 covers 15 residues.

The sample holds a few counts of this clonotype. This chain uses TRBV7-8 with TRBJ1-1, with D maybe TRBD1 (5 bases). Germline lookup yields CDR1 SGHVS and CDR2 FQNEAQ. The CDR3 extends over 16 amino acids. The ends were cut back, 6 bases at V and 4 bases at J, with 21 bases in the middle. For the CDR3, the DNA is TGTGCCAGCAGTACGACCGGGACCCAAAGGCTCACTGAAGCTTTCTTT. It encodes CASSTTGTQRLTEAFF.

This clonotype was recorded a few times. The chain is built from TRBV5-1 and TRBJ2-5; the D is unclear. The CDR3 spans 13 residues. V lost 0 bases and J 3 bases, leaving 6 bases between the germline ends. Germline CDR1 is SGHRS and CDR2 is YFSETQ. The CDR3 DNA is TGCGCCAGCAGCTTGGGAATTGAAGAGACCCAGTACTTC. It is translated as CASSLGIEETQYF. Full variable domain (remainder filled in from reference TRBV5-1 and TRBJ2-5): KAGVTQTPRYLIKTRGQQVTLSCSPISGHRSVSWYQQTPGQGLQFLFEYFSETQRNKGNFPGRFSGRQFSNSRSEMNVSTLELGDSALYLCASSLGIEETQYFGPGTRLLVL.